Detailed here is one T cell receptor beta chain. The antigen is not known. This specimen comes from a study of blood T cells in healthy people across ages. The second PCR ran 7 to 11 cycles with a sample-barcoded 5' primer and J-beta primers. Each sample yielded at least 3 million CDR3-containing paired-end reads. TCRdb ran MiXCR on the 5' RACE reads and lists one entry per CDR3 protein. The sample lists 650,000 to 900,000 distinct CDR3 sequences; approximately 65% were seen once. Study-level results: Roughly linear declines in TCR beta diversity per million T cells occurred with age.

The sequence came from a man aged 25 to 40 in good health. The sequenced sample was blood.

The CDR3 region is CASSGESNEQFF. CDR3 nucleotide sequence: TGTGCCAGCAGCGGGGAAAGCAATGAGCAGTTCTTC. The gene calls are TRBV9 and TRBJ2-1; no reliable D call. The V and J ends lost 3 bases and 6 bases respectively, with 7 bases between them. Germline CDR1 is SGDLS and CDR2 is YYNGEE. The CDR3 is 12 amino acids.